The clone carrying this TCR beta chain turned up a few times. As yet, its antigen is unknown. These data are taken from a study of monozygotic twins with cystic fibrosis. Notes on the study in general: Unrelated CF individuals shared fewer identical clonotypes than monozygotic CF twins. The repertoire was suggested to be naive-dominated, clonality median roughly 0.0093. Shared CDR3 numbers were not associated with age, concordance or severity.

Method: immunoSEQ multiplex PCR; TCRdb's copy keeps in-frame clones and lacks some. This table holds about 30,000 clones, around four fifths found once. Germline CDR1 is LNHDA and CDR2 is SQIVND (reference sequence). V shed 5 bases, J shed 5 bases, and the junction held 2 bases outside the gene matches. CDR3 length: 13 residues. The source is a girl aged 2-10 years with cystic fibrosis. Sequencing used blood. V usage is TRBV19 and J usage is TRBJ2-3; TRBD1 agrees at 9 bases. CDR3 sequence reads: CASSRDREDTQYF. As DNA, the CDR3 is TGTGCCAGTAGTCGGGACAGGGAAGATACGCAGTATTTT.